One and the same sample provided the 15 T cell receptor beta chains below, sequenced in a study of cytomegalovirus exposure and HLA in healthy donors. Amplification used 60 Vbeta primers and 13 Jbeta primers. Data came from immunoSEQ multiplex PCR; TCRdb stores just in-frame clones and leaves some out. In the table there are under 150,000 clones, around 72% of which are singletons. The sequenced material came from PBMCs. These receptors all come from a man aged 35 to 55 in good health and CMV-seronegative.

The chain joins TRBV30 to TRBJ2-6; 9 nucleotides line up with TRBD1. The CDR3 covers 19 residues. Germline-derived CDR1 and CDR2 are GTSNPN and SVGIG (reference sequence). V lost 0 bases, J lost 1 base, and 10 bases stayed unmatched. In DNA form, the CDR3 reads TGTGCCTGGAGTGTACCCCGGGACAGGGACTTTTCTGGGGCCAACGTCCTGACTTTC. This translates into CAWSVPRDRDFSGANVLTF.

The chain is built from TRBV10-3 and TRBJ2-7; 9 bases match TRBD1. Losses at the gene ends were 4 bases for V and 0 bases for J; bases not matched to a gene: 1. The V gene's germline CDR1 is ENHRY and CDR2 SYGVKD. CDR3 length equals 14 residues. CDR3 region: CAISGTGDSYEQYF. CDR3 bases: TGTGCCATCAGTGGGACAGGGGACTCCTACGAGCAGTACTTC.

The sample holds a few counts of this clone. The chain has TRBV4-1 and TRBJ2-1; D not resolved. CDR3 length: 16 amino acids. Germline V lookup: CDR1 MGHRA, CDR2 YSYEKL. Trimming removed 0 bases from V and 2 bases from J, with 11 bases in between. CDR3 sequence: CASSQETGLPYNEQFF. The CDR3 DNA follows: TGCGCCAGCAGCCAAGAAACTGGGCTCCCCTACAATGAGCAGTTCTTC.

This clone was detected a few times. The rearrangement uses TRBV9 and TRBJ2-3; 8 bases align to TRBD2. With V trimmed by 3 bases and J by 5 bases, 11 bases remained unmatched. The CDR3 covers 16 residues. The germline V gene has CDR1 SGDLS and CDR2 YYNGEE. The CDR3 DNA reads TGTGCCAGCAGCGCAAGCGGGAGTCGAAGGGGAGATACGCAGTATTTT. Its translation: CASSASGSRRGDTQYF.

A single count supports this clone. The rearrangement joins TRBV30 to TRBJ1-5; tentative D call: TRBD1 (5 bases). Deletions cut 5 bases from V and 6 bases from J, with 14 bases between. The CDR3 runs 13 residues. The germline gives CDR1 GTSNPN, CDR2 SVGIG (reference sequence). For the CDR3, the DNA is TGTGCCTGGGATGGGGGGGGATCTCAGCCCCAGCATTTT. This sequence encodes CAWDGGGSQPQHF.

This CDR3 reads CASSLASGDGTDTQYF. The CDR3 nucleotides are TGTGCCAGCAGCTTAGCATCAGGGGACGGCACAGATACGCAGTATTTT. The chain uses TRBV7-9 and TRBJ2-3, with D maybe TRBD1 (6 bases). Trimming left V 0 bases short and J 1 base short, with 11 bases between. This CDR3 has 16 residues. The V gene's germline CDR1 is SEHNR and CDR2 FQNEAQ (reference sequence).

The genes are TRBV5-6 and TRBJ2-3; TRBD1 is a possible D gene (5 bases). The CDR3 length is 14 residues. With 5 bases removed from V and 4 bases from J, the gap between germline ends came to 14 bases. CDR1 SGHDT and CDR2 YYEEEE come from the germline V gene. CDR3 amino acids: CASSGPGMSDTQYF. The CDR3 DNA is TGTGCCAGCAGTGGGCCAGGGATGTCAGATACGCAGTATTTT.

The rearrangement uses TRBV28 and TRBJ2-5; 9 bases fit TRBD2. The germline gives CDR1 MDHEN, CDR2 SYDVKM. Losses at the gene ends were 4 bases for V and 3 bases for J; bases not matched to a gene: 6. The CDR3 is made up of 15 amino acids. CDR3 nucleotide sequence: TGTGCCAGCAGTTCTTTAAGACTAGCGGAAGAGACCCAGTACTTC. This sequence encodes CASSSLRLAEETQYF.

CDR3 sequence: CASSLPRPGVYGYTF. The CDR3 DNA follows: TGTGCCAGCAGTTTACCCCGGCCAGGGGTCTATGGCTACACCTTC. The chain combines TRBV28 with TRBJ1-2, with D possibly TRBD1 on 6 matching bases. The CDR3 sequence is 15 residues long. Trimming cost V 2 bases and J 4 bases, with 14 bases left between them. CDR1 MDHEN and CDR2 SYDVKM come from the germline V gene.

The CDR3 DNA sequence: TGTGCCAGTAGTTCCTCACTAGGCTTAGGTTACGAGCAGTACTTC. The encoded protein is CASSSSLGLGYEQYF. The chain carries TRBV19 and TRBJ2-7, with a possible D match to TRBD2 (5 bases). V gave up 5 bases and J gave up 4 bases, with 18 bases separating them. Germline CDR1 LNHDA, CDR2 SQIVND (reference sequence). The CDR3 is 15 amino acids.

V gene TRBV6-5 combines with J gene TRBJ2-5; D not resolved. The end of the DNA fits TRBJ2-7 better, so the J call may be wrong. Germline V lookup: CDR1 MNHEY, CDR2 SVGAGI. The CDR3 sequence is 13 residues long. CDR3 amino acids: CASSLWDSYEQYF. CDR3 nucleotides: TGTGCCAGCAGTTTGTGGGACTCCTACGAGCAGTACTTC.

V is TRBV7-7 and J is TRBJ2-5; 8 bases align to TRBD1. J lost 9 bases, V lost 5 bases, and 8 bases had no gene match. CDR1 and CDR2 (germline): SSHAT, FNYEAQ (reference sequence). This CDR3 contains 13 residues. The CDR3, as DNA: TGTGCCAGCAGCCAGGACAGGGTTGCGGCCCAGTACTTC. Protein sequence: CASSQDRVAAQYF.

The genes are TRBV7-9 and TRBJ2-7, with 10 bases that match TRBD1. Germline loops: CDR1 SEHNR, CDR2 FQNEAQ (reference sequence). The CDR3 covers 15 residues. The ends lost 4 bases at V and 4 bases at J; junction bases unmatched: 7. The CDR3 DNA reads TGTGCCAGCAGCTCCACGACAGGGGGCGATTACGAGCAGTACTTC. Its translation: CASSSTTGGDYEQYF.

The chain's CDR3 is CASTLGGRAYSNQPQHF. The CDR3 nucleotides are TGTGCCAGCACTCTTGGGGGCAGGGCCTATAGCAATCAGCCCCAGCATTTT. The rearrangement links TRBV6-4 to TRBJ1-5; tentatively, D is TRBD1 (6 bases). Trimming shortened V by 7 bases and J by 0 bases, and 19 bases separated the two germline ends. The CDR3 is 17 residues long. CDR1 and CDR2 from the germline V gene are MRHNA and SNTAGT.

The chain has TRBV9 and TRBJ1-4; 11 bases match TRBD1. V lost 7 bases and J lost 8; bases outside the gene matches: 16. Germline CDR1 is SGDLS and CDR2 is YYNGEE. The CDR3 covers 17 residues. CDR3 bases: TGTGCCAGCTGCACCGGGACAGGGGGGCCCGAGAGGGAAAAACTGTTTTTT. It codes for CASCTGTGGPEREKLFF.